The 17 T cell receptor beta chains below all came from one sample that was sequenced in a study of T cell repertoires in cytomegalovirus infection. From the reads, TCRdb called clonotypes with MiXCR, one entry per CDR3 protein. The table has hundreds of thousands of distinct CDR3 sequences, 24% seen once; the top ten hold 8%. Sequencing was performed on CD8+ T cells from PBMCs. The origin of the receptors is a human donor in good health (CMV status not recorded). Some clones in this sample may be carry-over from other donors' samples.

The chain recombines TRBV19 with TRBJ1-6; D gene unclear. CDR3 length equals 16 residues. Per the germline V gene, CDR1 is LNHDA and CDR2 is SQIVND (reference sequence). The germline V and J ends were trimmed by 5 bases and 5 bases, with 16 bases remaining between them. CDR3 in amino acids: CASSPPRIYHNSPLHF. The DNA for the CDR3 is TGTGCCAGTAGTCCTCCAAGGATCTACCATAATTCACCCCTCCACTTT.

This clonotype was seen more than once but under ten times. The chain is built from TRBV6-2 or TRBV6-3 and TRBJ1-1; D is uncertain. V was trimmed by 3 bases and J by 5 bases, leaving 7 bases between them. CDR3 length equals 12 residues. Per germline, CDR1 MNHEY and CDR2 SVGEGT. CDR3 sequence: CASSYLRTEAFF. CDR3 in DNA: TGTGCCAGCAGTTATCTCCGAACTGAAGCTTTCTTT.

The CDR3 nucleotides read TGTGCCAGTAGTATCGCGGCCCAAGAGACCCAGTACTTC. Its translation is CASSIAAQETQYF. This rearrangement joins TRBV19 to TRBJ2-5, with D unclear. This CDR3 region has 13 residues. Germline CDR1 reads LNHDA; CDR2 reads SQIVND (reference sequence). With 3 bases removed from V and 1 base from J, the gap between germline ends came to 6 bases. Combining the CDR3 with reference TRBV19 and TRBJ2-5 gives the whole variable domain DGGITQSPKYLFRKEGQNVTLSCEQNLNHDAMYWYRQDPGQGLRLIYYSQIVNDFQKGDIAEGYSVSREKKESFPLTVTSAQKNPTAFYLCASSIAAQETQYFGPGTRLLVL.

The chain carries TRBV14 and TRBJ1-1; 9 nucleotides line up with TRBD1. CDR1 and CDR2 from the germline V gene are SGHDN and FVKESK. V shed 3 bases and J 0 bases; nucleotides not matched to a gene: 8. The CDR3 sequence is 17 residues long. The CDR3 spells CASSQNRGPTMNTEAFF. The DNA of the CDR3 is TGTGCCAGCAGCCAGAACAGGGGGCCAACCATGAACACTGAAGCTTTCTTT. Combining the CDR3 with reference TRBV14 and TRBJ1-1 gives the whole variable domain EAGVTQFPSHSVIEKGQTVTLRCDPISGHDNLYWYRRVMGKEIKFLLHFVKESKQDESGMPNNRFLAERTGGTYSTLKVQPAELEDSGVYFCASSQNRGPTMNTEAFFGQGTRLTVV.

The V and J genes are TRBV28 and TRBJ1-5, with D possibly TRBD1 on 6 matching bases. V was pared by 7 bases and J by 0 bases, with 16 bases between. This CDR3 region has 16 residues. Germline V gene sequence: CDR1 MDHEN, CDR2 SYDVKM. The CDR3: CASTPDSYHSNQPQHF. CDR3 bases: TGTGCCAGCACCCCGGACAGCTATCATAGCAATCAGCCCCAGCATTTT.

The V gene is TRBV20-1, the J gene TRBJ2-6, with TRBD1 matching 10 bases. This CDR3 has 17 amino acids. The V gene's germline CDR1 is DFQATT and CDR2 SNEGSKA (reference sequence). The V and J ends lost 6 bases and 4 bases, in that order; junction bases with no gene match: 12. The CDR3, as DNA: TGCAGTGCCCGGGACAGGGGTTCTCGTTACGGGGCCAACGTCCTGACTTTC. It specifies CSARDRGSRYGANVLTF.

V gene TRBV2 combines with J gene TRBJ1-1, with a possible D match to TRBD1 (5 bases). CDR1 and CDR2 from the germline V gene are SNHLY and FYNNEI. This CDR3 is built from 14 residues. V shed 4 bases and J shed 4 bases, with 13 bases lying between them. The CDR3 DNA reads TGTGCCAGCAGTGGGCGGGACCCTAGCACTGAAGCTTTCTTT. Its translation: CASSGRDPSTEAFF.

Here the CDR3 DNA reads TGCAGTGCTAGAGCCGCCGGGACTACCGTCACAGATACGCAGTATTTT. It specifies CSARAAGTTVTDTQYF. The chain has TRBV20-1 and TRBJ2-3; TRBD2 matches 7 bases. The V gene's germline CDR1 is DFQATT and CDR2 SNEGSKA (reference sequence). The J segment lost 2 bases and the V segment lost 1 base, leaving 9 bases of the junction unmatched. The CDR3 consists of 16 residues.

The chain has TRBV29-1 and TRBJ1-2; the D is unclear. The germline CDR1 and CDR2 sequences are SQVTM and ANQGSEA. The CDR3 runs 11 residues. Trimming pared 4 bases from V and 4 bases from J, leaving 7 bases between. CDR3 region: CSVGPIYGYTF. The CDR3 bases are TGCAGCGTTGGCCCTATCTATGGCTACACCTTC.

A few counts support this clonotype. This CDR3 reads CSAGQGATGELFF. The CDR3 coding sequence is TGCAGCGCGGGACAGGGGGCGACCGGGGAGCTGTTTTTT. This chain uses TRBV29-1 with TRBJ2-2; 12 positions match TRBD1. Per germline, CDR1 SQVTM and CDR2 ANQGSEA. Trimming removed 7 bases from V and 5 bases from J; junction bases left unmatched: 2. The CDR3 sequence is 13 residues long.

This clonotype was observed at least ten times. J is TRBJ2-7 and V is TRBV7-8; 8 bases are a match to TRBD2. Germline CDR1 SGHVS, CDR2 FQNEAQ. The CDR3 consists of 16 residues. The V gene end was trimmed by 4 bases and the J gene end by 4 bases; junction bases not matched to a gene: 12. The CDR3 region is CASSSREGREKYEQYF. Written as DNA, the CDR3 is TGTGCCAGCAGCTCTCGGGAGGGCCGGGAAAAGTACGAGCAGTACTTC. Full variable domain (missing parts from reference TRBV7-8 and TRBJ2-7): GAGVSQSPRYKVAKRGQDVALRCDPISGHVSLFWYQQALGQGPEFLTYFQNEAQLDKSGLPSDRFFAERPEGSVSTLKIQRTQQEDSAVYLCASSSREGREKYEQYFGPGTRLTVT.

This clonotype occurred a few times. The genes are TRBV28 and TRBJ2-5; D is undetermined. Germline V gene sequence: CDR1 MDHEN, CDR2 SYDVKM. V lost 5 bases and J 5 bases, leaving 15 bases between the germline ends. This CDR3 comprises 14 residues. The CDR3 DNA sequence: TGTGCCAGCAGTACCCCCGCCGAACCTGAGACCCAGTACTTC. Its protein product is CASSTPAEPETQYF.

This clonotype was seen ten or more times. The J gene is TRBJ2-3, the V gene TRBV28, with 7 nucleotides matching TRBD1. J was trimmed by 5 bases and V by 3 bases; bases with no gene match: 8. CDR1 MDHEN and CDR2 SYDVKM come from the germline V gene. The CDR3 has 15 amino acids. CDR3 DNA sequence: TGTGCCAGCAGTTTGCGCGGGCAGGGGGAAGATACGCAGTATTTT. This encodes CASSLRGQGEDTQYF.

The chain employs TRBV19 and TRBJ2-1; unclear D gene. Germline V gives CDR1 LNHDA, CDR2 SQIVND (reference sequence). V dropped 4 bases and J dropped 0 bases, with 10 bases sitting between them. The CDR3 runs 15 residues. The CDR3 region is CASSKGTSSYNEQFF. The CDR3 DNA follows: TGTGCCAGTAGTAAAGGCACGAGCTCCTACAATGAGCAGTTCTTC.

The chain carries TRBV5-6 and TRBJ2-5, with 7 bases identical to TRBD1. The CDR3 runs 16 residues. Germline trimming cut 0 bases from V and 7 bases from J; bases unmatched to any gene: 12. Germline V gives CDR1 SGHDT, CDR2 YYEEEE. The CDR3 reads CASSLGGQLSSVTQYF. The CDR3 bases are TGTGCCAGCAGCTTGGGGGGACAGTTATCCAGCGTGACCCAGTACTTC.

The V gene is TRBV29-1, the J gene TRBJ1-1, with D possibly matching TRBD1 (5 bases). The CDR3 runs to 13 residues. Trimming pared 7 bases from V and 6 bases from J, leaving 18 bases between. Germline CDR1 is SQVTM and CDR2 is ANQGSEA. CDR3 coding DNA: TGCAGCGAGACGGGGGGGAACGGGGCTGAAGCTTTCTTT. Protein product: CSETGGNGAEAFF.

Points on this clonotype: A clone one base away is much larger, so this may be a read error. The chain is built from TRBV28 and TRBJ2-2, with 7 bases that match TRBD1. Unmatched junction bases numbered 13, after V lost 6 bases and J lost 6 bases. This CDR3 is 16 amino acids long. CDR1 and CDR2 (germline): MDHEN, SYDVKM. The CDR3 coding sequence is TGTGCCAGCAGACCCTGGGCAACAGGGGCCGCCGGGGAGCTGTTTTTT. Its translation: CASRPWATGAAGELFF.